The rows below give T cell receptor beta chains drawn from one sample of a study of cytomegalovirus exposure and HLA in healthy donors. Some clones are missing from TCRdb's copy, which holds only in-frame ones; the method was immunoSEQ multiplex PCR. Among approximately 60,000 clones listed, 83% were seen once. Material: PBMCs. The receptors derive from a man aged 30 to 45 in good health and CMV-seronegative. Both conserved end residues are part of each CDR3. D genes are given only for firm matches. Expanded clones are given a class, and other clones once, few, many or no size at all.

-	TRBV15	TRBJ1-5	-	TGTGCCACCAGCGGCACAGGGAGTCGGCAGCCCCAGCATTTT	CATSGTGSRQPQHF
few	TRBV10-2	TRBJ2-1	TRBD2	TGCGCCAGCAGTGAGTTGGGACTAGCGGGATGGGATGAGCAGTTCTTC	CASSELGLAGWDEQFF
-	TRBV7-9	TRBJ2-7	TRBD1	TGTGCCAGCAGCACTGGACAGGGGGAAGGCGAGCAGTACTTC	CASSTGQGEGEQYF
once	TRBV2	TRBJ2-3	-	TGTGCCAGCAGTGAAAGAACAGGGCCGGCAGATACGCAGTATTTT	CASSERTGPADTQYF
-	TRBV19	TRBJ1-1	-	TGTGCCAGTAGTATCGCAATAGGACTTGAAGCTTTCTTT	CASSIAIGLEAFF
-	TRBV4-3	TRBJ2-1	TRBD1	TGCGCCAGCAGCCAAGACAAGACAGGGGGTACCTACAATGAGCAGTTCTTC	CASSQDKTGGTYNEQFF
-	TRBV7-2	TRBJ1-1	-	TGTGCCAGCAGCTACACCGGAGGGGCGACGAACACTGAAGCTTTCTTT	CASSYTGGATNTEAFF
-	TRBV6-4	TRBJ2-1	TRBD2	TGTGCCAGCAGTGACTCCAGCGGGAGCGGCGATGAGCAGTTCTTC	CASSDSSGSGDEQFF
-	TRBV2	TRBJ2-7	-	TGTGCCAGCATGACCGGGGGTACTTACGAGCAGTACTTC	CASMTGGTYEQYF
few	TRBV5-1	TRBJ2-7	-	TGCGCCAGCAGCTTGGATGGGGGGGCTACCTACGAGCAGTACTTC	CASSLDGGATYEQYF
-	TRBV19	TRBJ1-1	-	TGTGCCAGTACGGATACAGCGGGGGGCACTGAAGCTTTCTTT	CASTDTAGGTEAFF
few	TRBV2	TRBJ1-3	-	TGTGCCAGCAGTGGGTACAGAACCTCTGGAAACACCATATATTTT	CASSGYRTSGNTIYF
-	TRBV6-6	TRBJ2-7	-	TGTGCCAGCAGTTACACAGAATTCGTCTCCTACGAGCAGTACTTC	CASSYTEFVSYEQYF
-	TRBV27	TRBJ1-5	TRBD1	TGTGCCAGCAGTCCCCTGGGACAGGTACGCCAGCCCCAGCATTTT	CASSPLGQVRQPQHF
-	TRBV11-3	TRBJ2-1	-	TGTGCCAGCAGCTTAGAGTCGGGGGGCGGCAATGAGCAGTTCTTC	CASSLESGGGNEQFF
-	TRBV19	TRBJ1-2	TRBD1	TGTGCCAGTAACACCGGGGGCAGGGGGATAGGCTACACCTTC	CASNTGGRGIGYTF
-	TRBV29-1	TRBJ1-5	TRBD1	TGCAGCGTTGGACAGGGCGTTTTTCAGCCCCAGCATTTT	CSVGQGVFQPQHF
few	TRBV5-1	TRBJ1-2	-	TGCGCCAGCAGCTTGGATAGCTATGGCTACACCTTC	CASSLDSYGYTF
once	TRBV7-7	TRBJ2-5	TRBD1	TGTGCCAGCAGCTCCGACAGGGGCGGAGAGACCCAGTACTTC	CASSSDRGGETQYF
-	TRBV28	TRBJ1-5	TRBD1	TGTGCCAGCAGGACAGGGGCTGATCAGCCCCAGCATTTT	CASRTGADQPQHF
-	TRBV7-8	TRBJ2-2	TRBD2	TGTGCCAGCAGCTTAGCTCCCAGCGGGAGACGATTTAGTATCGGGGAGCTGTTTTTT	CASSLAPSGRRFSIGELFF
-	TRBV2	TRBJ2-3	-	TGTGCCAGCAGTCCCCTTCGGGGCACAGATACGCAGTATTTT	CASSPLRGTDTQYF
-	TRBV29-1	TRBJ2-6	TRBD1	TGCAGCGTTGCCGGACAGGGGGCCGGGGCCAACGTCCTGACTTTC	CSVAGQGAGANVLTF
-	TRBV7-9	TRBJ2-1	TRBD1	TGTGCCAGCAGCTTAACGTTGAAGCAGGGGGTATCCTACAATGAGCAGTTCTTC	CASSLTLKQGVSYNEQFF
-	TRBV7-9	TRBJ1-5	-	TGTGCCAGCAGCTTATACCCAGGACAGCCCTTCAATCAGCCCCAGCATTTT	CASSLYPGQPFNQPQHF
few	TRBV6-6	TRBJ1-1	TRBD1	TGTGCCAGCAGTTACCTTACAGGGGGGGCTGAAGCTTTCTTT	CASSYLTGGAEAFF
-	TRBV6-5	TRBJ1-2	-	TGTGCCAGCAGGGGGACAACTCCCATCTATGGCTACACCTTC	CASRGTTPIYGYTF
-	TRBV21-1	TRBJ1-2	-	TGTGCCAGCAGCAAAGGCGAGTCTAACTATGGCTACACCTTC	CASSKGESNYGYTF
-	TRBV6-6	TRBJ2-7	TRBD1	TGTGCCAGCAGCGCCCCCCGGGACAGCTTCTACGAGCAGTACTTC	CASSAPRDSFYEQYF
-	TRBV14	TRBJ2-7	TRBD1	TGTGCCAGCAGCCAAGATTACAGGGGGCCCTCCTACGAGCAGTACTTC	CASSQDYRGPSYEQYF
-	TRBV23-1	TRBJ1-2	TRBD1	TGCGCCAGCCGGGACAGGAACTATGGCTACACCTTC	CASRDRNYGYTF
-	TRBV6-1	TRBJ2-3	TRBD1	TGTGCCAGCAGTGTAGAAGGTGGGACAGGGGGGAATACGCAGTATTTT	CASSVEGGTGGNTQYF
medium-sized	TRBV6-4	TRBJ2-1	TRBD1	TGTGCCAGCAGTGACAGGGGCGAGACAGGGGAAAGCAATGAGCAGTTCTTC	CASSDRGETGESNEQFF
-	TRBV6-1	TRBJ2-7	-	TGTGCCAGCAGTGAAGAAGGGGAGGTCGAGCAGTACTTC	CASSEEGEVEQYF
-	TRBV7-9	TRBJ1-2	-	TGTGCCAGCAGCTTAGGCCCAGGGCCGCGCGGCTACACCTTC	CASSLGPGPRGYTF
-	TRBV7-7	TRBJ2-2	TRBD2	TGTGCTAGCAGCTCCGGGGGGTCGAACACCGGGGAGCTGTTTTTT	CASSSGGSNTGELFF
-	TRBV10-2	TRBJ2-7	-	TGCGCCAGCAGTGAGGCCCGAACGGGACAACAGTACTTC	CASSEARTGQQYF
-	TRBV27	TRBJ2-7	TRBD1	TGTGCCAGCAGTTTCCGCGGGACAGGGCACTACGAGCAGTACTTC	CASSFRGTGHYEQYF
-	TRBV6-5	TRBJ1-2	-	TGTGCCAGCAGTTACCAAGGGGCTTATGGCTACACCTTC	CASSYQGAYGYTF
-	TRBV9	TRBJ2-3	-	TGTGCCAGCAGCGTTGGGGGGACTTGGGGCACAGATACGCAGTATTTT	CASSVGGTWGTDTQYF
-	TRBV7-8	TRBJ1-5	-	TGTGCCAGCAGCTTAGGGGGGGGTAGAGGCAGCAATCAGCCCCAGCATTTT	CASSLGGGRGSNQPQHF
-	TRBV11-2	TRBJ1-5	-	TGTGCCAGCAGCTTAGAGCTTAGTCAGCCCCAGCATTTT	CASSLELSQPQHF
-	TRBV11-2	TRBJ1-2	-	TGTGCCAGCAGCTTAGTGGGCCTTAAGCCTAACTATGGCTACACCTTC	CASSLVGLKPNYGYTF
-	TRBV6-6	TRBJ2-7	-	TGTGCCAGCTCCCCCCGGCATGTGGGCTCCTACGAGCAGTACTTC	CASSPRHVGSYEQYF
-	TRBV5-4	TRBJ2-5	TRBD2	TGTGCCAGCAGCTTGAAACTAGCGGGGGGAGAGACCCAGTACTTC	CASSLKLAGGETQYF
few	TRBV7-9	TRBJ1-2	-	TGTGCCAGCAGCCCCAACAGACCCAACTATGGCTACACCTTC	CASSPNRPNYGYTF